This T cell receptor (beta chain) was retrieved from a study of T cells in Graves' hyperthyroidism and ophthalmopathy. Study as a whole: Specimen type is peripheral blood, collected at initial diagnosis prior to any treatment.

Ophthalmopathy cases scored 3 or more on the Clinical Activity Score and 4 or more on NOSPECS grade, with duration below 3 months. CDR1 is SGHRS and CDR2 is YFSETQ in the germline V gene. The trim removed 4 bases at V and 6 bases at J, leaving 7 bases unmatched. The CDR3 consists of 14 residues. The table lists this clonotype with many counts. Researchers amplified the TCR beta CDR3 regions from RNA transcripts. With the HTBI primer set, the TCR CDR3 went through a first round of RT-PCR. MiXCR, applied by TCRdb to the multiplex PCR reads, yields one record per CDR3 protein. The sample has some 500,000 distinct CDR3 sequences, approximately 25% seen once.

This receptor was taken from a woman aged 30 to 39 with Graves' ophthalmopathy. The chain joins TRBV5-1 to TRBJ2-7, with 10 bases lining up with TRBD1. Sample: blood. The CDR3, as DNA: TGCGCCAGCAGCGGGAGACAGGGGGCACGCGAGCAGTACTTC. Its protein is CASSGRQGAREQYF. The whole variable domain, remainder taken from reference TRBV5-1 and TRBJ2-7, is KAGVTQTPRYLIKTRGQQVTLSCSPISGHRSVSWYQQTPGQGLQFLFEYFSETQRNKGNFPGRFSGRQFSNSRSEMNVSTLELGDSALYLCASSGRQGAREQYFGPGTRLTVT.